This TCR beta chain was recovered during a study of T cell responses to AZD1222 COVID-19 vaccine. The sample holds one count of this clone. CDR1 is SGDLS, CDR2 YYNGEE, per germline. CDR3 size: 17 residues. Trimming cost V 0 bases and J 5 bases, with 15 bases left between them. The repertoire was sequenced with immunoSEQ multiplex PCR; TCRdb's copy has only in-frame clones and lacks some. Of around 170,000 clones in the sample, just over 85% are singletons; the top ten hold 11%. This sequence was found in an adult who received the AZD1222 COVID-19 vaccine. The input for sequencing was peripheral blood, taken 28 days after the second AZD1222 dose. The chain is built from TRBV9 and TRBJ1-6, with a possible D match to TRBD1 (6 bases). CDR3 bases: TGTGCCAGCAGCGTAGGAGCCCGGGACACTGATAATTCACCCCTCCACTTT. This gives the protein CASSVGARDTDNSPLHF.